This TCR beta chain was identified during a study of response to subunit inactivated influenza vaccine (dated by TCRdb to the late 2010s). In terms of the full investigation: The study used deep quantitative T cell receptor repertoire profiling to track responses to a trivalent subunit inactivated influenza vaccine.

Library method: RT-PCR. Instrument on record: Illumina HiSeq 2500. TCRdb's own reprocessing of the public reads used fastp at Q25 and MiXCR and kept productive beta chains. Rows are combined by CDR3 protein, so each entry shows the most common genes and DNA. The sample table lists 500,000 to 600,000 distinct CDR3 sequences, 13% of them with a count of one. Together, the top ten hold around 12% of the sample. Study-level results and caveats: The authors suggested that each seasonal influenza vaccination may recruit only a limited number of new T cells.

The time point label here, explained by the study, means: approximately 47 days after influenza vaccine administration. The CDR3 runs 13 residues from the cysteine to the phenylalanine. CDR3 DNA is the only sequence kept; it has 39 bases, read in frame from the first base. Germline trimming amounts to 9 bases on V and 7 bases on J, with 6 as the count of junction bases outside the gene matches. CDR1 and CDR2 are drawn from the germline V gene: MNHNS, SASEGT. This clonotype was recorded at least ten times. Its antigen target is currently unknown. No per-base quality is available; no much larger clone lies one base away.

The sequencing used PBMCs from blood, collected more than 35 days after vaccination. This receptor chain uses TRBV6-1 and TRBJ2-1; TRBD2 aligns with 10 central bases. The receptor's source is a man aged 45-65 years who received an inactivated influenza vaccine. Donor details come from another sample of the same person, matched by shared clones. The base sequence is TGTGCCAGTCGGAGAGCGGGGGGGAATGAGCAGTTCTTC. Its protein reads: CASRRAGGNEQFF.